This T cell receptor (beta chain) comes out of a study of shared T cell receptors in the human thymus. Trimming shortened V by 5 bases and J by 7 bases, and 12 bases separated the two germline ends. The CDR3 length is 13 residues. Germline lookup yields CDR1 MNHEY and CDR2 SMNVEV (reference sequence). Data came from immunoSEQ multiplex PCR; TCRdb stores just in-frame clones and leaves some out. Here the sample spans some 760,000 clones, roughly 85% being singletons. These data also formed part of another study, on human thymus T cells.

The receptor was derived from a girl in the first two years of life with a congenital heart defect. This sequence joins TRBV27 and TRBJ2-1, with D maybe TRBD1 (6 bases). Sequenced: thymocytes. The CDR3 spells CASSPSGANEQFF. Written as DNA, the CDR3 is TGTGCCAGCAGTCCCTCAGGGGCAAATGAGCAGTTCTTC.